The next 10 T cell receptor beta chains were all read from a single sample in a study of blood T cell repertoires in COVID-19. Clones were read by immunoSEQ multiplex PCR, and TCRdb kept only the in-frame ones, dropping some. Altogether 310,000 or so clones are present, 85% to 90% being singletons, with the ten largest covering under 11%. Sample: PBMCs or T cells enriched from blood (not recorded which). The receptor set was obtained from a woman aged 18 to 35 who had recovered from COVID-19.

The chain joins TRBV6-5 to TRBJ1-1; tentative D call: TRBD1 (6 bases). The CDR3 length is 13 residues. CDR1 is MNHEY, CDR2 SVGAGI, per germline. V lost 6 bases, J lost 0 bases, and 8 bases lay in between. The CDR3 reads CASSRTVNTEAFF. As DNA, the CDR3 is TGTGCCAGCAGCAGGACAGTGAACACTGAAGCTTTCTTT.

This chain links TRBV12-5 with TRBJ1-6; possible D gene TRBD1, 6 bases. Germline CDR1 LGHNT, CDR2 FRNRAP. This CDR3 has 14 amino acids. V lost 6 bases, J lost 6 bases, and 12 bases lay in between. CDR3: CASGMGHGNSPLHF. CDR3 bases: TGTGCTAGTGGCATGGGACACGGTAATTCACCCCTCCACTTT.

This clone occurred once. The chain links TRBV4-1 to TRBJ1-1, with 7 bases lining up with TRBD1. V shed 4 bases, J shed 0 bases, and the junction held 5 bases outside the gene matches. This CDR3 is built from 15 residues. From germline, CDR1 is MGHRA and CDR2 YSYEKL. The CDR3: CASSPLGQMNTEAFF. Written as DNA, the CDR3 is TGCGCCAGCAGCCCCCTGGGACAGATGAACACTGAAGCTTTCTTT.

V is TRBV19 and J is TRBJ2-3; 10 bases fit TRBD2. CDR1 and CDR2 (germline): LNHDA, SQIVND (reference sequence). CDR3 length: 17 residues. V trimming: 7 bases; J trimming: 3 bases; junction bases outside the gene matches: 13. The CDR3, as DNA: TGTGCCAGTAAGTCCCTAGCGGGGGACGATATTACAGATACGCAGTATTTT. This codes for CASKSLAGDDITDTQYF.

This chain connects TRBV3-1 (or the pseudogene TRBV3-2) to TRBJ2-7; D remains unclear. The ends were cut back, 1 base at V and 6 bases at J, with 16 bases in the middle. Per the germline V gene, CDR1 is LGHDT and CDR2 is YNNKEL (reference sequence). The CDR3 contains 15 residues. The CDR3 region has the DNA TGTGCCAGCAGCCAAGGGCCGTTTCTCAGTCCCGAGCAGTACTTC. It translates to CASSQGPFLSPEQYF.

This clone was recorded once. CDR3 coding DNA: TGTGCCAGCAGCTTAAGTCCAGGGGCCGGGGAGCTGTTTTTT. Amino acid sequence: CASSLSPGAGELFF. V gene TRBV13 combines with J gene TRBJ2-2, with D possibly being TRBD1 (6 bases). The CDR3 runs to 14 residues. In germline, CDR1 is PRHDT, CDR2 FYEKMQ (reference sequence). V shed 2 bases and J shed 6 bases, with 10 bases lying between them.

The CDR3 DNA reads TGTGCCAGCAGTCCAACTTACAGGGAAAACACCGGGGAGCTGTTTTTT. It translates to CASSPTYRENTGELFF. The gene calls are TRBV28 and TRBJ2-2; TRBD1 is a possible D gene (6 bases). The germline V gene encodes CDR1 MDHEN and CDR2 SYDVKM. This CDR3 has 16 residues. V was cut by 5 bases and J by 2 bases, with 15 bases left in between.

The rearrangement joins TRBV5-6 to TRBJ2-7, with D possibly being TRBD2 (5 bases). Germline V gene data show CDR1 as SGHDT and CDR2 as YYEEEE. The CDR3 covers 16 residues. V lost 3 bases, J lost 3 bases, and 19 bases lay in between. The CDR3 here is CASSWSRDSPFYEQYF. The CDR3 DNA follows: TGTGCCAGCAGCTGGAGCCGGGATAGTCCCTTCTACGAGCAGTACTTC. The full variable domain, completed using reference TRBV5-6 and TRBJ2-7, is DAGVTQSPTHLIKTRGQQVTLRCSPKSGHDTVSWYQQALGQGPQFIFQYYEEEERQRGNFPDRFSGHQFPNYSSELNVNALLLGDSALYLCASSWSRDSPFYEQYFGPGTRLTVT.

This clone was recorded at least ten times. This chain links TRBV5-1 with TRBJ2-6, with a weak D call TRBD1 (6 bases). Germline V CDR1 and CDR2: SGHRS, YFSETQ. The V gene lost 4 bases and the J gene lost 1 base, with 12 bases spanning the gap. The CDR3 runs to 16 residues. CDR3 amino acids: CASSDVQGSGANVLTF. Here the CDR3 DNA reads TGCGCCAGCAGCGACGTACAGGGTTCTGGGGCCAACGTCCTGACTTTC.

The chain has TRBV3-1 (or the pseudogene TRBV3-2) and TRBJ2-7; D is possibly TRBD1 (6 bases). CDR1 is LGHDT and CDR2 is YNNKEL in the germline V gene (reference sequence). V was clipped by 4 bases and J by 3 bases, with 25 bases between them. The CDR3 sequence is 18 residues long. CDR3 bases: TGTGCCAGCAGCCCCACCACTTCTTCACCGGGACATAACTACGAGCAGTACTTC. Translation gives CASSPTTSSPGHNYEQYF.